This is a list of T cell receptor beta chains from one sample in a study of blood T cell repertoires in COVID-19. Assay used: immunoSEQ multiplex PCR; TCRdb lists only in-frame clones, some missing. The top ten hold about 6% of the sample, which has 50,000 to 80,000 clones, roughly 88% seen once. Sequencing was performed on peripheral blood. These receptors all stem from a woman aged 55-70 years with acute or convalescent COVID-19. Both conserved end residues are part of each CDR3. Fields, in order: V gene, D gene, clone size, J gene, CDR3 DNA, CDR3 protein. The D gene is left open where the match is weak. Expanded clones are given a class, and other clones once, few, many or no size at all.

TRBV12-3/TRBV12-4	NA	NA	TRBJ1-5	TGTGCCAGCAGTTTTGAGGAGCCCCAGCATTTT	CASSFEEPQHF
TRBV7-3	NA	NA	TRBJ2-1	TGTGCCAGCAGCTTATTTACAGGGAGCTCCTACAATGAGCAGTTCTTC	CASSLFTGSSYNEQFF
TRBV5-1	TRBD1	NA	TRBJ1-4	TGCGCCAGCCGCCCCGGGACAGATGAAAAACTGTTTTTT	CASRPGTDEKLFF
TRBV18	NA	few	TRBJ1-2	TGTGCCAGCTCACCATCCCCTACGGGTCAGGGCTATGGCTACACCTTC	CASSPSPTGQGYGYTF
TRBV6-5	NA	NA	TRBJ1-1	TGTGCCAGCATCGGACAGTTGAACACTGAAGCTTTCTTT	CASIGQLNTEAFF
TRBV5-1	TRBD2	NA	TRBJ2-7	TGCGCCAGCAGCTTAACCCTCGGACTAGCGGGGGTTGAGCAGTACTTC	CASSLTLGLAGVEQYF
TRBV6-5	NA	NA	TRBJ1-1	TGTGCCAGCAGTTACTTAGGGGGAAACACTGAAGCTTTCTTT	CASSYLGGNTEAFF
TRBV5-1	TRBD1	NA	TRBJ1-3	TGCGCCAGCAGCCCGACAGGGGCCACGAGCTCTGGAAACACCATATATTTT	CASSPTGATSSGNTIYF
TRBV5-4	NA	NA	TRBJ1-4	TGTGCCAGCAGCGCCGGCCTCAGGGAAAATAATGAAAAACTGTTTTTT	CASSAGLRENNEKLFF
TRBV6-5	NA	NA	TRBJ2-7	TGTGCCAGCAGTTACGTACCGTCGGGGGAGCAGTACTTC	CASSYVPSGEQYF
TRBV20-1	NA	NA	TRBJ2-7	TGCAGTGCTGGAGACACCTACGAGCAGTACTTC	CSAGDTYEQYF
TRBV19	TRBD1	NA	TRBJ1-1	TGTGCCAGTAGTACCTATAGACAGGGTAAGGCGAACACTGAAGCTTTCTTT	CASSTYRQGKANTEAFF
TRBV30	NA	NA	TRBJ1-1	TGTGCCTGGAGTCCCTGGGGCGGTGAAGCTTTCTTT	CAWSPWGGEAFF
TRBV30	NA	NA	TRBJ2-2	TGTGCCTGGAGTGTACCGCCAGGGCGTGGGAACACCGGGGAGCTGTTTTTT	CAWSVPPGRGNTGELFF